The next 23 T cell receptor beta chains were all read from a single sample in a study of blood T cell repertoires in COVID-19. Some clones are missing from TCRdb's copy, which holds only in-frame ones; the method was immunoSEQ multiplex PCR. This table holds roughly 130,000 clones, around 79% found once. Sequencing used peripheral blood. The source of these receptors is a woman aged 70 to 79 with COVID-19, enrolled during active disease.

CDR3 loop: CASRAGAHTYNEQFF. CDR3 coding DNA: TGTGCCAGCAGGGCGGGGGCCCATACCTACAATGAGCAGTTCTTC. The chain is built from TRBV2 and TRBJ2-1, with D maybe TRBD2 (7 bases). The V end lost 6 bases, the J end lost 2 bases, and 14 bases lay between the germline ends. The germline CDR1 and CDR2 sequences are SNHLY and FYNNEI. The CDR3 consists of 15 residues. Full variable domain (remainder filled in from reference TRBV2 and TRBJ2-1): EPEVTQTPSHQVTQMGQEVILRCVPISNHLYFYWYRQILGQKVEFLVSFYNNEISEKSEIFDDQFSVERPDGSNFTLKIRSTKLEDSAMYFCASRAGAHTYNEQFFGPGTRLTVL.

The V and J genes are TRBV29-1 and TRBJ1-5; TRBD1 aligns across 8 bases. The CDR3 has 13 amino acids. The germline V gene encodes CDR1 SQVTM and CDR2 ANQGSEA. V lost 4 bases to trimming and J lost 1 base; unmatched junction nucleotides: 0. The CDR3 nucleotides read TGCAGCGTTGGACAGGGGAGCAATCAGCCCCAGCATTTT. This encodes CSVGQGSNQPQHF.

The chain joins TRBV2 to TRBJ1-5; 8 bases map to TRBD1. The CDR3 has 15 amino acids. CDR1 and CDR2 (germline): SNHLY, FYNNEI. Trimming took 6 bases from V and 4 from J; bases not matched to a gene: 8. CDR3 sequence: CASRGQGANNQPQHF. The CDR3 bases are TGTGCCAGCAGGGGTCAGGGGGCTAATAATCAGCCCCAGCATTTT.

V is TRBV28 and J is TRBJ1-4; D perhaps matches TRBD1 (5 bases). The CDR3 covers 14 residues. V gave up 5 bases and J gave up 4 bases, with 11 bases separating them. Per the germline V gene, CDR1 is MDHEN and CDR2 is SYDVKM. CDR3 protein: CASSPTAYNEKLFF. The CDR3 DNA reads as TGTGCCAGCAGTCCGACAGCTTATAATGAAAAACTGTTTTTT.

This clone has only one observation. J is TRBJ1-3 and V is TRBV6-1, with D hard to call. In germline, CDR1 is MNHNS, CDR2 SASEGT. The CDR3 consists of 15 residues. Deletions cut 2 bases from V and 2 bases from J, with 10 bases between. The CDR3 sequence: CASSELRGTGNTIYF. CDR3 sequence (DNA): TGTGCCAGCAGTGAATTACGGGGAACTGGAAACACCATATATTTT.

The gene calls are TRBV30 and TRBJ1-6; tentatively, D is TRBD1 (5 bases). The CDR3 has 13 amino acids. V lost 2 bases to trimming and J lost 9 bases, with 11 bases between them. Looked up from germline, CDR1 is GTSNPN and CDR2 is SVGIG (reference sequence). The CDR3, as DNA: TGTGCCTGGAGTAGCAGGGAAGGTTCACCCCTCCACTTT. This codes for CAWSSREGSPLHF.

V is TRBV30 and J is TRBJ1-4, with TRBD1 matching over 10 bases. The junction had 5 bases not matched to a gene; V was cut back by 4 bases and J by 6 bases. The CDR3 sequence is 14 residues long. Germline V gene lookup returns CDR1 GTSNPN and CDR2 SVGIG (reference sequence). The DNA of the CDR3 is TGTGCCTGGACCCGGACAGGGGGAGATGAAAAACTGTTTTTT. Protein product: CAWTRTGGDEKLFF.

This clone was seen a handful of times. V usage is TRBV9 and J usage is TRBJ1-6; 8 bases map to TRBD1. J gave up 7 bases and V 4 bases, and 7 bases lay outside the gene matches. Per germline, CDR1 SGDLS and CDR2 YYNGEE. The CDR3 is 15 residues long. The CDR3: CASSSGQGKNSPLHF. The CDR3 region has the DNA TGTGCCAGCAGCTCCGGACAGGGTAAAAATTCACCCCTCCACTTT.

This clone was seen a few times. V and J are TRBV25-1 and TRBJ1-1, with D perhaps TRBD1 (5 bases). The CDR3 sequence is 16 residues long. The germline V gene has CDR1 MGHDK and CDR2 SYGVNS. Trimming took 7 bases from V and 6 from J, leaving 24 bases between them. This chain's CDR3 is CASTARGGSLAAEAFF. The CDR3 nucleotides are TGTGCCAGCACCGCAAGGGGCGGATCCCTCGCCGCTGAAGCTTTCTTT. The full variable domain, completed using reference TRBV25-1 and TRBJ1-1, is EADIYQTPRYLVIGTGKKITLECSQTMGHDKMYWYQQDPGMELHLIHYSYGVNSTEKGDLSSESTVSRIRTEHFPLTLESARPSHTSQYLCASTARGGSLAAEAFFGQGTRLTVV.

This clone was counted only a few times. The V gene is TRBV28, the J gene TRBJ1-2; no clear D gene. The V gene's germline CDR1 is MDHEN and CDR2 SYDVKM. V lost 6 bases to trimming and J lost 0 bases, with 14 bases between them. This CDR3 is built from 15 residues. CDR3 DNA: TGTGCCAGCAGGCGAGGACGGACTACTAACTATGGCTACACCTTC. Amino acids: CASRRGRTTNYGYTF.

The chain has TRBV10-3 and TRBJ1-2; 7 bases agree with TRBD1. V lost 7 bases and J lost 4; bases outside the gene matches: 6. The CDR3 has 13 amino acids. From germline, CDR1 is ENHRY and CDR2 SYGVKD. The CDR3 here is CAITPDRTYGYTF. The CDR3 bases are TGTGCCATCACCCCGGACAGGACCTATGGCTACACCTTC.

V gene TRBV7-2 combines with J gene TRBJ2-7, with D possibly being TRBD2 (6 bases). Germline V lookup: CDR1 SGHTA, CDR2 FQGNSA. V shed 1 base and J shed 11 bases, with 12 bases lying between them. The CDR3 loop spans 12 amino acids. The CDR3 protein is CASSLDPGVEYF. DNA for the CDR3: TGTGCCAGCAGCTTAGACCCGGGGGTGGAGTACTTC.

This chain uses TRBV5-1 with TRBJ2-2; TRBD2 aligns across 7 bases. Trimming took 0 bases from V and 5 from J; bases not matched to a gene: 7. This CDR3 is built from 16 residues. CDR1 and CDR2 from the germline V gene are SGHRS and YFSETQ. DNA for the CDR3: TGCGCCAGCAGCTTGGCCGCTAGCGGAGTTACCGGGGAGCTGTTTTTT. It specifies CASSLAASGVTGELFF.

The chain recombines TRBV6-5 with TRBJ2-5; no definite D call. Germline V gene sequence: CDR1 MNHEY, CDR2 SVGAGI. This CDR3 has 14 residues. Trimming took off 6 bases at V and 2 bases at J, with 13 bases between the two ends. CDR3 residues: CASRPRGFQETQYF. CDR3 nucleotides: TGTGCCAGCAGGCCTCGAGGCTTTCAAGAGACCCAGTACTTC.

The chain uses TRBV10-3 and TRBJ2-3, with D perhaps TRBD1 (6 bases). Trimming took 10 bases from V and 4 from J, leaving 12 bases between them. The CDR3 loop spans 12 amino acids. From germline, CDR1 is ENHRY and CDR2 SYGVKD. In nucleotides, the CDR3 is TGTGCCACTCAAACAGGGTCAGATACGCAGTATTTT. Amino acids: CATQTGSDTQYF.

The J gene is TRBJ1-4, the V gene TRBV7-9; 7 bases map to TRBD1. Germline V gives CDR1 SEHNR, CDR2 FQNEAQ (reference sequence). Unmatched junction bases numbered 8, after V lost 4 bases and J lost 3 bases. The CDR3 is 16 amino acids. The DNA for the CDR3 is TGTGCCAGCAGCTGGTACACAGGGGCGGCTAATGAAAAACTGTTTTTT. This encodes CASSWYTGAANEKLFF.

This clone was observed a few times. The chain links TRBV19 to TRBJ1-2; 8 bases line up with TRBD1. With 6 bases clipped from V and 11 bases from J, the junction kept 17 bases outside the gene matches. This CDR3 region has 15 residues. Germline CDR1 is LNHDA and CDR2 is SQIVND (reference sequence). The CDR3 is CASRPKDRATSRYTF. The CDR3, as DNA: TGTGCCAGTAGGCCGAAGGACAGGGCCACTTCCCGGTACACCTTC. Supplemented by reference TRBV19 and TRBJ1-2, the full variable domain reads DGGITQSPKYLFRKEGQNVTLSCEQNLNHDAMYWYRQDPGQGLRLIYYSQIVNDFQKGDIAEGYSVSREKKESFPLTVTSAQKNPTAFYLCASRPKDRATSRYTFGSGTRLTVV.

The J gene is TRBJ1-1, the V gene TRBV20-1; D ambiguous. Per germline, CDR1 DFQATT and CDR2 SNEGSKA (reference sequence). With 3 bases removed from V and 0 bases from J, the gap between germline ends came to 11 bases. The CDR3 has 14 residues. The CDR3 DNA is TGCAGTGCTAGTTGGCCCCTTATGAACACTGAAGCTTTCTTT. It is translated as CSASWPLMNTEAFF.

This clone was seen a handful of times. V usage is TRBV3-1 (or the pseudogene TRBV3-2) and J usage is TRBJ2-2, with 11 bases identical to TRBD2. V was pared by 2 bases and J by 0 bases, with 8 bases of the junction left unmatched. CDR1 and CDR2 from the germline V gene are LGHDT and YNNKEL (reference sequence). This CDR3 has 19 amino acids. The chain's CDR3 is CASSQLAGGLSSNTGELFF. In nucleotides, the CDR3 is TGTGCCAGCAGCCAACTAGCGGGGGGCCTATCGTCGAACACCGGGGAGCTGTTTTTT.

The chain recombines TRBV3-1 (or the pseudogene TRBV3-2) with TRBJ2-1; TRBD2 matches at 10 bases. V shed 7 bases and J 9 bases; nucleotides not matched to a gene: 15. The CDR3 length is 16 residues. The germline gives CDR1 LGHDT, CDR2 YNNKEL (reference sequence). As DNA, the CDR3 is TGTGCCAGCAACCTAGCGGGGGCCCCTTCGAGGAGTGAGCAGTTCTTC. The encoded protein is CASNLAGAPSRSEQFF.

CDR3 DNA sequence: TGTGCCAGCAGCAGACCACAGGGCTCTGGGGCCAACGTCCTGACTTTC. Residues: CASSRPQGSGANVLTF. The chain combines TRBV5-6 with TRBJ2-6; weak D call: TRBD1 (6 bases). The CDR3 contains 16 residues. Trimming removed 4 bases from V and 0 bases from J, with 11 bases in between. CDR1 is SGHDT, CDR2 YYEEEE, per germline.

A remark on this clone: One end of the junction does not line up with germline, which may come from a read error. The chain employs TRBV6-4 and TRBJ1-2, with 9 bases aligning to TRBD1. CDR1 MRHNA and CDR2 SNTAGT come from the germline V gene. CDR3 length: 17 amino acids. The CDR3 region has the DNA TGTGCCAGCAGCGACTATCCGGGACAGGGTCATAAGGGGGGCTACACCTTC. This gives the protein CASSDYPGQGHKGGYTF.

The gene calls are TRBV5-5 and TRBJ1-1; a weak D match, TRBD1 (5 bases). Between the trimmed V and J ends, which lost 1 base and 5 bases, there was a span of 18 bases. The germline CDR1 and CDR2 sequences are SGHKS and YYEKEE (reference sequence). The CDR3 contains 16 residues. The CDR3 is CASSLRIRVEETEAFF. For the CDR3, the DNA is TGTGCCAGCAGCTTGAGGATCAGGGTTGAAGAGACTGAAGCTTTCTTT.